This entry lists 3 T cell receptor beta chains sequenced from one sample in a study of blood T cell repertoires in COVID-19. This table comes from immunoSEQ multiplex PCR, and its TCRdb copy is limited to in-frame clones, with some not included. Of some 87,000 clones listed, 75% to 85% are singletons. The specimen was peripheral blood. The receptors stem from a human donor in a cohort sampled during active COVID-19.

The chain uses TRBV2 and TRBJ2-2; no firm D call. CDR3 length equals 11 residues. Deletions cut 6 bases from V and 5 bases from J, with 4 bases between. CDR1 and CDR2 (germline): SNHLY, FYNNEI. CDR3: CASRRTGELFF. The CDR3 nucleotides read TGTGCCAGCAGGAGGACCGGGGAGCTGTTTTTT.

The chain has TRBV6-1 and TRBJ2-5; D call uncertain. The germline V gene has CDR1 MNHNS and CDR2 SASEGT. This CDR3 region has 12 residues. V lost 3 bases to trimming and J lost 5 bases, with 7 bases between them. The CDR3 here is CASSDWRETQYF. DNA for the CDR3: TGTGCCAGCAGTGATTGGCGGGAGACCCAGTACTTC.

This sequence joins TRBV6-4 and TRBJ1-1, with TRBD1 identical over 7 bases. Per germline, CDR1 MRHNA and CDR2 SNTAGT. The CDR3 is 14 amino acids. With 6 bases clipped from V and 0 bases from J, the junction kept 4 bases outside the gene matches. The CDR3 region has the DNA TGTGCCAGCAGCCCGGGACAGCTGAACACTGAAGCTTTCTTT. Encoded protein: CASSPGQLNTEAFF.